The 5 T cell receptor beta chains below were found in one sample sequenced in a study of PD-1 blockade in mismatch repair-deficient tumors. TCRdb keeps only in-frame clones here, not all; method: immunoSEQ multiplex PCR. The sample holds roughly 80,000 clones, roughly 80% seen once. The source was peripheral blood, collected 12 weeks after starting pembrolizumab. These receptors were obtained from an adult with mismatch repair-deficient cancer.

By proportion, this clone is medium-sized. The chain couples TRBV7-2 to TRBJ1-2; a weak D match, TRBD1 (5 bases). The CDR3 covers 17 residues. The germline V gene encodes CDR1 SGHTA and CDR2 FQGNSA. The V and J ends lost 4 bases and 1 base respectively, with 19 bases between them. The CDR3 reads CASSSFDGGLYNYGYTF. Here the CDR3 DNA reads TGTGCCAGCAGCTCGTTTGACGGGGGACTCTATAACTATGGCTACACCTTC.

The chain combines TRBV4-2 with TRBJ1-5; D unclear. The CDR3 is 15 residues long. Germline CDR1 is LGHNA and CDR2 is YNFKEQ. The ends were cut back, 0 bases at V and 0 bases at J, with 6 bases in the middle. CDR3 nucleotides: TGTGCCAGCAGCCAAGATTTAAGTAGCAATCAGCCCCAGCATTTT. This translates into CASSQDLSSNQPQHF.

The chain has TRBV9 and TRBJ2-7, with TRBD2 matching over 8 bases. J was trimmed by 0 bases and V by 4 bases; bases with no gene match: 6. Germline V gene sequence: CDR1 SGDLS, CDR2 YYNGEE. This CDR3 is built from 15 residues. The CDR3 region has the DNA TGTGCCAGCAGCCCGGGACTAGGGAGCTCCTACGAGCAGTACTTC. Its protein product is CASSPGLGSSYEQYF. The variable domain in full, with the rest retrieved from reference TRBV9 and TRBJ2-7, is DSGVTQTPKHLITATGQRVTLRCSPRSGDLSVYWYQQSLDQGLQFLIQYYNGEERAKGNILERFSAQQFPDLHSELNLSSLELGDSALYFCASSPGLGSSYEQYFGPGTRLTVT.

V and J are TRBV10-1 and TRBJ1-5, with D unclear. Trimming removed 6 bases from V and 0 bases from J, with 15 bases in between. Germline values: CDR1 WNHNN, CDR2 SYGVQD (reference sequence). This CDR3 contains 16 residues. In nucleotides, the CDR3 is TGCGCCAGCAGCAGCGACACCCGCATTAGCAATCAGCCCCAGCATTTT. Translation gives CASSSDTRISNQPQHF.

This chain joins TRBV7-9 and TRBJ2-1; perhaps TRBD2 as D (5 bases). Germline CDR1 reads SEHNR; CDR2 reads FQNEAQ (reference sequence). CDR3 size: 13 residues. With 8 bases removed from V and 6 bases from J, the gap between germline ends came to 14 bases. The CDR3 coding sequence is TGTGCCAGCGCTATACGGACTCCCAATGAGCAGTTCTTC. Its translation: CASAIRTPNEQFF.